This T cell receptor (beta chain) was identified in a study of blood T cell repertoires in COVID-19. With 3 bases clipped from V and 9 bases from J, the junction kept 8 bases outside the gene matches. Looked up from germline, CDR1 is SGHNT and CDR2 is YYREEE (reference sequence). This CDR3 comprises 16 residues. Profiled with immunoSEQ multiplex PCR; TCRdb holds only in-frame clones, not every one. The sample yields some 35,000 clones, approximately 86% seen once. The TCR was taken from a human donor in a cohort sampled during active COVID-19. This sequence joins TRBV5-4 and TRBJ1-6, with TRBD1 matching over 11 bases. Material for sequencing was peripheral blood. CDR3 in DNA: TGTGCCAGCAGCTCTGCTAGGGGACAGGGGGTTTCACCCCTCCACTTT. This codes for CASSSARGQGVSPLHF.